One T cell receptor beta chain is described in this entry. Its antigen remains unknown. Some clones are missing from TCRdb's copy, which holds only in-frame ones; the method was immunoSEQ multiplex PCR. The sample has about 100,000 clones, 75% to 95% seen once; the top ten hold under 3%. The sample comes from a study of siplizumab effects on memory and regulatory T cells. Whole-study findings and limits: Naive T cell populations appeared to exhibit greater diversity than memory cells and appeared to be major alloresponse contributors. Roughly 80-97% of proliferating CD4+ or CD8+ clones lacked an assignable naive or memory phenotype.

This CDR3 has 14 residues. The V gene's germline CDR1 is SGHNT and CDR2 YYREEE (reference sequence). V lost 3 bases to trimming and J lost 2 bases, with 11 bases between them. The sequence was obtained from a human donor in good health. Some clones in this sample may be carry-over from other donors' samples. The chain combines TRBV5-4 with TRBJ1-1; tentatively, D is TRBD1 (6 bases). The sample comprised CD4+ T cells sorted from blood. The CDR3 here is CASSSPQGNTEAFF. The DNA of the CDR3 is TGTGCCAGCAGCTCACCACAGGGAAACACTGAAGCTTTCTTT.